Below, one T cell receptor beta chain is given with its context. The data originate from a study of blood T cells in healthy people across ages. Background on the study: Template switching retrieved approximately one barcoded beta molecule for each two T cells.

A second PCR, run for roughly 7 to 12 cycles, used a sample-barcoded 5' primer plus a J-beta primer mix. Every cDNA was tagged by a template-switch adaptor with 12 random nucleotides. TCRdb re-analysed the 5' RACE reads in MiXCR, keeping a single row per CDR3 protein. The table shows 980,000 or so distinct CDR3 sequences, with under 50% occurring only once. In germline, CDR1 is PRHDT, CDR2 FYEKMQ (reference sequence). The V segment lost 3 bases and the J segment 2 bases; nucleotides outside the gene matches: 2. The CDR3 has 15 amino acids. Extraction yielded at least 6 micrograms of total RNA per sample.

The origin of this receptor is a man aged 25 to 40 in good health. The sample comprised blood. The chain uses TRBV13 and TRBJ2-1; TRBD1 matches at 9 bases. The DNA of the CDR3 is TGTGCCAGCAGCTTCGGGACAGGGCCCTACAATGAGCAGTTCTTC. The encoded protein is CASSFGTGPYNEQFF.